Listed below are T cell receptor beta chains from one sample, sequenced in a study of Ad26.COV2.S vaccination and SARS-CoV-2 variants. Assay: immunoSEQ multiplex PCR; the TCRdb copy retains only in-frame clones and omits some. The profile shows about 350,000 clones, about 88% of them singletons. The sequenced sample was peripheral blood, obtained in a trial of Ad26.COV2.S vaccine versus placebo. The receptors shown here come from a person aged 18 to 59 who received the Ad26.COV2.S COVID-19 vaccine or a placebo. Both conserved end residues are part of each CDR3. D genes are given only for firm matches. The size field is filled for only some rows; it gives once, few, many or a size class.

abundance | j_gene | d_gene | v_gene | CDR3nt | CDR3aa
. | TRBJ2-7 | . | TRBV5-1 | TGCGCCAGCAGCTTGGACCGAGCCTACGAGCAGTACTTC | CASSLDRAYEQYF
. | TRBJ2-5 | . | TRBV7-6 | TGTGCCAGCAGCCCATCCCGCGGACCTGGCGGGACCCAGTACTTC | CASSPSRGPGGTQYF
. | TRBJ1-5 | . | TRBV19 | TGTGCCAGTCGTCCGGGGGGGGGCATCACTTCTAGCAATCAGCCCCAGCATTTT | CASRPGGGITSSNQPQHF
once | TRBJ2-7 | TRBD1 | TRBV5-1 | TGCGCCAGCAGCTTTGACAGGGAGCGCTACGAGCAGTACTTC | CASSFDRERYEQYF
once | TRBJ2-1 | TRBD2 | TRBV4-1 | TGCGCCAGCAGCCAAGATCTACTAGCGAGCTCCTACAATGAGCAGTTCTTC | CASSQDLLASSYNEQFF
. | TRBJ1-1 | TRBD1 | TRBV29-1 | TGCAGCACCGGACAGGGGAGGAGCACTGAAGCTTTCTTT | CSTGQGRSTEAFF
. | TRBJ1-2 | . | TRBV3-1/TRBV3-2 | TGTGCCAGCAGCCAAGATCTAGGGTCTGGCTACACCTTC | CASSQDLGSGYTF
. | TRBJ2-7 | . | TRBV7-2 | TGTGCCAGCAGCTTAGTAGGGGGACGAAGAACACACGAGCAGTACTTC | CASSLVGGRRTHEQYF
. | TRBJ1-1 | . | TRBV9 | TGTGCCAGCAGCGTCGGCCCAACCGGTATCAACGCCGGGGACACTGAAGCTTTCTTT | CASSVGPTGINAGDTEAFF
. | TRBJ2-6 | TRBD1 | TRBV10-3 | TGTGCCATCAGTTCAGGGGGCGGGTACTCTGGGGCCAACGTCCTGACTTTC | CAISSGGGYSGANVLTF
. | TRBJ1-1 | . | TRBV28 | TGTGCCAGCAGTTCCTTCCGGGGCACTGAAGCTTTCTTT | CASSSFRGTEAFF
. | TRBJ2-1 | TRBD2 | TRBV6-4 | TGTGCCAGCAGTGACCTAACTAGCGGGAGAGGTAATGAGCAGTTCTTC | CASSDLTSGRGNEQFF
. | TRBJ1-5 | . | TRBV28 | TGTGCCAGCAGTTTATTGGGGGCGGGGGAACTTTTCAATCAGCCCCAGCATTTT | CASSLLGAGELFNQPQHF
. | TRBJ1-2 | . | TRBV3-1/TRBV3-2 | TGTGCCAGCAGCCAAGGCGGACACCGGTCGGGGTTCGATGGCTACACCTTC | CASSQGGHRSGFDGYTF
. | TRBJ1-1 | TRBD1 | TRBV5-5 | TGTGCCAGCAGCTCACTACAGGGGACGAGGGGTGAAGCTTTCTTT | CASSSLQGTRGEAFF
. | TRBJ1-2 | . | TRBV9 | TGTGCCAGCAGCGTAGGGACCGGTGGTGGCTACACCTTC | CASSVGTGGGYTF
. | TRBJ1-2 | . | TRBV30 | TGTGCCTGGAGGGAAGGGGGAAACTATGGCTACACCTTC | CAWREGGNYGYTF
. | TRBJ1-4 | . | TRBV6-6 | TGTGCCAGCAGCCTACCGTGGACAGTATCTAATGAAAAACTGTTTTTT | CASSLPWTVSNEKLFF
few | TRBJ2-3 | . | TRBV6-5 | TGTGCCAGCATTATGGACACAAACACAGATACGCAGTATTTT | CASIMDTNTDTQYF
. | TRBJ2-1 | . | TRBV6-4 | TGTGCCAGCAGTGCCCCTGACCGCCAGGGCAGTGAGCAGTTCTTC | CASSAPDRQGSEQFF
. | TRBJ2-5 | TRBD2 | TRBV6-2/TRBV6-3 | TGTGCCAGCAGTTACGGTACGGGAGGTAGGGAGACCCAGTACTTC | CASSYGTGGRETQYF
. | TRBJ2-7 | TRBD1 | TRBV27 | TGTGCCAGCAGTTTAACTGTATCCCAGGGGGCTTACGAGCAGTACTTC | CASSLTVSQGAYEQYF
. | TRBJ2-5 | TRBD2 | TRBV14 | TGTGCCAGCAGCCAGGGGACTAGCTCAGGGGCCCAGTACTTC | CASSQGTSSGAQYF
. | TRBJ2-3 | . | TRBV4-2 | TGTGCCAGCAGCCAAGTAGCAACTAGCACAGATACGCAGTATTTT | CASSQVATSTDTQYF
. | TRBJ1-2 | . | TRBV28 | TGTGCCAGCAGTTTTGGGGTTCGTGAGGGGGGCTACACCTTC | CASSFGVREGGYTF
few | TRBJ1-1 | . | TRBV5-1 | TGCGCCAGCAGCTTGCAGGGAGAGACTGAAGCTTTCTTT | CASSLQGETEAFF
. | TRBJ2-1 | . | TRBV3-1/TRBV3-2 | TGTGCCAGCAGCCGTCTAGGTGATGAGCAGTTCTTC | CASSRLGDEQFF
few | TRBJ2-7 | . | TRBV7-3 | TGTGCCAGCAGCCCAGGGGGGGCGACAGGCTCCTACGAGCAGTACTTC | CASSPGGATGSYEQYF
. | TRBJ1-5 | TRBD1 | TRBV6-5 | TGTGCCAGCAGGGGACAGGGAGGCAATCAGCCCCAGCATTTT | CASRGQGGNQPQHF
. | TRBJ1-1 | . | TRBV27 | TGTGCCAGCGGCTTTATCATGAACACTGAAGCTTTCTTT | CASGFIMNTEAFF
. | TRBJ1-6 | . | TRBV30 | TGTGCCTGGAGTGTAAGGGCCCCAGGGGATGGGTCACCCCTCCACTTT | CAWSVRAPGDGSPLHF
. | TRBJ1-2 | TRBD1 | TRBV7-2 | TGTGCCAGCAGCCTCGGACAGGGTAGGGACTATGGCTACACCTTC | CASSLGQGRDYGYTF
. | TRBJ2-7 | TRBD1 | TRBV19 | TGTGCCAGTAGTCCCCTGACAGGGTCGATCTACGAGCAGTACTTC | CASSPLTGSIYEQYF
. | TRBJ2-3 | . | TRBV11-2 | TGTGCCAGCACCGGTCACGCGGCGGGCACAGATACGCAGTATTTT | CASTGHAAGTDTQYF
. | TRBJ2-7 | TRBD1 | TRBV28 | TGTGCCAGTCTCCCGGGACAGGGCTACGAGCAGTACTTC | CASLPGQGYEQYF
. | TRBJ2-2 | . | TRBV5-6 | TGTGCCAGCAGCTTGGTTGGGGGCGCGGGAACCGGGGAGCTGTTTTTT | CASSLVGGAGTGELFF
. | TRBJ1-4 | TRBD1 | TRBV28 | TGTGCCAGCAGTCCACCGGCAGGGGGCAATGAAAAACTGTTTTTT | CASSPPAGGNEKLFF
. | TRBJ2-7 | TRBD1 | TRBV23-1 | TGCGCCAGCAGTCCCCGGGACAGGGTTTTACTCGGCTACGAGCAGTACTTC | CASSPRDRVLLGYEQYF
. | TRBJ1-3 | . | TRBV7-2 | TGTGCCAGCAGCTTAGTTGGCGGTGGAGATTCTGGAAACACCATATATTTT | CASSLVGGGDSGNTIYF
. | TRBJ1-5 | TRBD1 | TRBV4-2 | TGTGCCAGCAGCCAAGACGCGACAGGGAGAGACAATCAGCCCCAGCATTTT | CASSQDATGRDNQPQHF
. | TRBJ1-4 | . | TRBV6-6 | TGTGCCAGCAGTGGTAATGAAAAACTGTTTTTT | CASSGNEKLFF
. | TRBJ1-2 | TRBD1 | TRBV28 | TGTGCCAGCAGTTACCCTAGGGGCAGGACAGGGGGGAGCTATGGCTACACCTTC | CASSYPRGRTGGSYGYTF
. | TRBJ1-2 | . | TRBV5-1 | TGCGCCAGCAGCTTGGGAATTGATAGCGGGAACTATGGCTACACCTTC | CASSLGIDSGNYGYTF
. | TRBJ1-1 | . | TRBV9 | TGTGCCAGCAGCCTTTCTCCGGGACTAGACACTGAAGCTTTCTTT | CASSLSPGLDTEAFF
. | TRBJ1-1 | . | TRBV6-5 | TGTGCCAGCATCCGACAGCTTAACACTGAAGCTTTCTTT | CASIRQLNTEAFF
. | TRBJ2-5 | TRBD1 | TRBV3-1/TRBV3-2 | TGTGCCAGCAGCTTATCCGGGACAGGAAGAGAGACCCAGTACTTC | CASSLSGTGRETQYF